The 12 T cell receptor beta chains reported below all come from one sample, sequenced in a study of cytomegalovirus exposure and HLA in healthy donors. Vbeta (60) and Jbeta (13) primers were used in the PCR. TCRdb's copy holds only in-frame clones and misses some; the assay was immunoSEQ multiplex PCR. The sample lists 150,000 to 200,000 clones; roughly three quarters were seen once. Sequencing used PBMCs. All receptors come from a woman between 35 and 50 years old in good health and CMV-seronegative.

The V and J genes are TRBV27 and TRBJ2-5; 15 bases map to TRBD2. CDR3 length: 16 residues. From germline, CDR1 is MNHEY and CDR2 SMNVEV (reference sequence). V was clipped by 4 bases and J by 11 bases; unmatched bases: 11. CDR3 protein: CASSSGLAGGPEEQYF. The CDR3 DNA reads as TGTGCCAGCAGTTCCGGACTAGCGGGAGGGCCTGAAGAGCAGTACTTC.

V is TRBV29-1 and J is TRBJ2-7, with D possibly matching TRBD1 (6 bases). The V and J ends lost 2 bases and 6 bases respectively, with 17 bases between them. The CDR3 loop spans 14 amino acids. Germline lookup yields CDR1 SQVTM and CDR2 ANQGSEA. The CDR3 here is CSVENRAEGREQYF. CDR3 sequence (DNA): TGCAGCGTTGAAAACAGGGCCGAGGGGCGCGAGCAGTACTTC.

This chain links TRBV5-1 with TRBJ1-1; tentatively, D is TRBD1 (6 bases). CDR3 length: 13 residues. Germline V gene lookup returns CDR1 SGHRS and CDR2 YFSETQ. V lost 4 bases and J 0 bases, leaving 7 bases between the germline ends. CDR3 protein: CASSRDMNTEAFF. CDR3 coding DNA: TGCGCCAGCAGCCGGGACATGAACACTGAAGCTTTCTTT.

The CDR3 sequence is CASSPSGSAGGYNEQFF. In DNA form, the CDR3 reads TGTGCCAGCAGCCCCAGCGGGTCGGCGGGAGGTTACAATGAGCAGTTCTTC. The chain carries TRBV9 and TRBJ2-1, with 8 bases identical to TRBD2. With 4 bases clipped from V and 4 bases from J, the junction kept 13 bases outside the gene matches. CDR1 and CDR2 (germline): SGDLS, YYNGEE. The CDR3 runs 17 residues.

The V call is TRBV5-1, the J call TRBJ1-4, with D perhaps matching TRBD1 (6 bases). Germline loops: CDR1 SGHRS, CDR2 YFSETQ. The CDR3 loop spans 15 amino acids. Trimming stripped 0 bases from V and 6 bases from J, with 12 bases between. The CDR3 here is CASSLAAGVYEKLFF. DNA for the CDR3: TGCGCCAGCAGCTTGGCCGCAGGGGTTTATGAAAAACTGTTTTTT.

On this clone: This same CDR3 is encoded by further DNA sequences in the sample. The chain carries TRBV29-1 and TRBJ1-1; 7 bases align to TRBD1. J gave up 1 base and V 2 bases, and 1 base lay outside the gene matches. Germline CDR1 is SQVTM and CDR2 is ANQGSEA. The CDR3 runs 13 residues. The CDR3 protein is CSVERQGNTEAFF. CDR3 nucleotides: TGCAGCGTTGAACGACAGGGGAACACTGAAGCTTTCTTT.

The chain uses TRBV11-2 and TRBJ1-4; the D gene is possibly TRBD1 (6 bases). CDR3 length: 14 amino acids. CDR1 is SGHAT, CDR2 FQNNGV, per germline. The germline V and J ends were trimmed by 1 base and 8 bases, with 11 bases remaining between them. The CDR3 nucleotides read TGTGCCAGCAGCTTAGCTCCAGGGGAGGAAAAACTGTTTTTT. Its protein is CASSLAPGEEKLFF.

V gene TRBV15 combines with J gene TRBJ1-5; 7 nucleotides agree with TRBD1. This CDR3 spans 15 amino acids. Germline V gives CDR1 LNHNV, CDR2 YYDKDF (reference sequence). Trimming took 0 bases from V and 4 from J; bases not matched to a gene: 3. This chain's CDR3 is CATSRDWGQNQPQHF. CDR3 bases: TGTGCCACCAGCAGAGATTGGGGACAGAATCAGCCCCAGCATTTT.

The chain links TRBV25-1 to TRBJ2-7, with 10 bases aligning to TRBD2. Germline V gene data show CDR1 as MGHDK and CDR2 as SYGVNS. The junction had 4 bases not matched to a gene; V was cut back by 2 bases and J by 9 bases. The CDR3 consists of 13 residues. The chain's CDR3 is CASSELAGEAQYF. For the CDR3, the DNA is TGTGCCAGCAGTGAACTAGCGGGAGAGGCGCAGTACTTC.

This CDR3 is CASSLAGTGGRGQYF. The DNA of the CDR3 is TGTGCCAGCAGCTTGGCCGGGACAGGGGGAAGAGGGCAGTACTTC. This chain uses TRBV5-8 with TRBJ2-5; 11 nucleotides agree with TRBD1. The germline V gene encodes CDR1 SGHTS and CDR2 YDEGEE. Trimming removed 0 bases from V and 11 bases from J; junction bases left unmatched: 9. The CDR3 runs 15 residues.

CDR3 amino acids: CASSAGTSWPDTQYF. In DNA, the CDR3 is TGTGCCAGCAGCGCCGGGACTAGCTGGCCAGATACGCAGTATTTT. The gene calls are TRBV9 and TRBJ2-3; 9 bases map to TRBD2. With V trimmed by 3 bases and J by 4 bases, 6 bases remained unmatched. The CDR3 has 15 amino acids. The germline V gene encodes CDR1 SGDLS and CDR2 YYNGEE.

V is TRBV7-3 and J is TRBJ2-1, with 11 bases matching TRBD2. Germline V gene lookup returns CDR1 SGHTA and CDR2 FQGTGA. The V gene end was trimmed by 4 bases and the J gene end by 7 bases; junction bases not matched to a gene: 6. This CDR3 has 15 residues. The CDR3 region is CASSSIAGGRNEQFF. CDR3 DNA: TGTGCCAGCAGCTCGATAGCGGGGGGGAGGAATGAGCAGTTCTTC.